The 5 T cell receptor beta chains below come from one sample, sequenced in a study of PD-1 blockade in classical Hodgkin lymphoma. Each patient relapsed following autologous stem cell transplantation, and prior brentuximab vedotin exposure differed. Libraries were prepared by immunoSEQ multiplex PCR; TCRdb keeps only in-frame clonotypes and omits some of them. In the table there are fewer than 70,000 clones, 85% to 90% of which are singletons. The sequencing here drew on peripheral blood mononuclear cells (PBMCs), taken before the second cycle of nivolumab. The receptors were gathered from a human donor with classical Hodgkin lymphoma.

The chain carries TRBV7-2 and TRBJ1-1; 8 positions agree with TRBD1. The CDR3 contains 15 residues. CDR1 and CDR2 from the germline V gene are SGHTA and FQGNSA. V was pared by 5 bases and J by 4 bases, with 9 bases of the junction left unmatched. Written as DNA, the CDR3 is TGTGCCAGCAGCCAGAGGACAGGGCAGACCACTGAAGCTTTCTTT. Translated: CASSQRTGQTTEAFF.

This clone appeared a single time. The chain carries TRBV6-6 and TRBJ2-2; 7 positions match TRBD2. With 10 bases clipped from V and 1 base from J, the junction kept 6 bases outside the gene matches. The CDR3 runs 14 residues. The germline gives CDR1 MNHNY, CDR2 SVGAGI (reference sequence). The CDR3 DNA is TGTGCCACACAGACGGGGGGGAACACCGGGGAGCTGTTTTTT. Its protein product is CATQTGGNTGELFF.

This clone is a singleton in its sample. The V gene is TRBV7-9, the J gene TRBJ2-7, with D tentatively TRBD2 (5 bases). V was trimmed by 5 bases and J by 3 bases, leaving 14 bases between them. The CDR3 contains 14 residues. Germline-derived CDR1 and CDR2 are SEHNR and FQNEAQ (reference sequence). Written as DNA, the CDR3 is TGTGCCAGCAGCCCCACTCCAGGAGGCTACGAGCAGTACTTC. This gives the protein CASSPTPGGYEQYF.

The rearrangement links TRBV7-8 to TRBJ1-6, with unresolved D. Germline CDR1 and CDR2: SGHVS and FQNEAQ. CDR3 length equals 17 residues. V lost 4 bases, J lost 10 bases, and 23 bases lay in between. In DNA form, the CDR3 reads TGTGCCAGCAGCTCTGGTCTGGACCGTACCCAAGGGTCACCCCTCCACTTT. This gives the protein CASSSGLDRTQGSPLHF.

The chain carries TRBV25-1 and TRBJ2-7, with 7 bases aligning to TRBD1. The CDR3 length is 16 residues. Germline loops: CDR1 MGHDK, CDR2 SYGVNS. J was trimmed by 0 bases and V by 4 bases; bases with no gene match: 9. CDR3 region: CASSAGLRDSSYEQYF. DNA for the CDR3: TGTGCCAGCAGTGCTGGCCTCCGGGACAGCTCCTACGAGCAGTACTTC.